A selection of T cell receptor beta chains follows, all from one sample in a study of cytomegalovirus exposure and HLA in healthy donors. Sequencing used immunoSEQ multiplex PCR; TCRdb keeps in-frame clones, though not all of them. The sample lists about 110,000 clones; around 74% were seen once. The sample was PBMCs. The receptors here all came from a man younger than 45 in good health and CMV-seropositive. The CDR3 runs from the conserved cysteine through the conserved F or W. Each record gives: J gene, V gene, clone size, D gene, CDR3 protein, CDR3 DNA. The D gene is left open where the match is weak. Some rows have no size entry. The others give once, few or many, or a class for an expanded clone.

j_call: TRBJ1-2
v_call: TRBV2
clone_size: many
d_call: NA
cdr3_aa: CASSRESKAGGDYGYTF
cdr3_nt: TGTGCCAGCAGTCGTGAATCTAAGGCGGGAGGGGACTATGGCTACACCTTC

j_call: TRBJ1-2
v_call: TRBV6-1
clone_size: few
d_call: NA
cdr3_aa: CASSEVRQSIYGYTF
cdr3_nt: TGTGCCAGCAGTGAAGTACGCCAGTCAATCTATGGCTACACCTTC

j_call: TRBJ2-7
v_call: TRBV7-9
clone_size: NA
d_call: NA
cdr3_aa: CASSSIRYGEQYF
cdr3_nt: TGTGCCAGCAGCTCGATCAGGTACGGCGAGCAGTACTTC

j_call: TRBJ1-1
v_call: TRBV5-4
clone_size: NA
d_call: TRBD1
cdr3_aa: CASSPGQGGMNTEAFF
cdr3_nt: TGTGCCAGCAGCCCGGGACAGGGTGGGATGAACACTGAAGCTTTCTTT

j_call: TRBJ1-1
v_call: TRBV29-1
clone_size: NA
d_call: NA
cdr3_aa: CSVEVALMNTEAFF
cdr3_nt: TGCAGCGTTGAGGTAGCGTTAATGAACACTGAAGCTTTCTTT

j_call: TRBJ2-1
v_call: TRBV7-2
clone_size: NA
d_call: NA
cdr3_aa: CASSFGQGGPQGSYNEQFF
cdr3_nt: TGTGCCAGCAGCTTCGGACAGGGAGGGCCCCAGGGCTCCTACAATGAGCAGTTCTTC

j_call: TRBJ2-7
v_call: TRBV2
clone_size: NA
d_call: TRBD1
cdr3_aa: CASRDRGREQYF
cdr3_nt: TGTGCCAGCAGGGACAGGGGCCGCGAGCAGTACTTC

j_call: TRBJ1-1
v_call: TRBV19
clone_size: NA
d_call: NA
cdr3_aa: CASSIKAVSGTEAFF
cdr3_nt: TGTGCCAGTAGTATTAAGGCGGTATCGGGGACTGAAGCTTTCTTT

j_call: TRBJ2-3
v_call: TRBV6-1
clone_size: NA
d_call: TRBD1
cdr3_aa: CASSRDRGQDTQYF
cdr3_nt: TGTGCCAGCAGCCGGGACAGGGGGCAAGATACGCAGTATTTT

j_call: TRBJ2-1
v_call: TRBV27
clone_size: NA
d_call: TRBD2
cdr3_aa: CASRASGGGEQFF
cdr3_nt: TGTGCCAGCAGGGCTAGCGGGGGAGGTGAGCAGTTCTTC

j_call: TRBJ2-2
v_call: TRBV7-2
clone_size: NA
d_call: NA
cdr3_aa: CASSLDSTNTGELFF
cdr3_nt: TGTGCCAGCAGCCTTGACAGCACGAACACCGGGGAGCTGTTTTTT

j_call: TRBJ1-3
v_call: TRBV6-5
clone_size: once
d_call: NA
cdr3_aa: CASRTFASGNTIYF
cdr3_nt: TGTGCCAGCAGAACATTCGCCTCTGGAAACACCATATATTTT

j_call: TRBJ1-4
v_call: TRBV28
clone_size: few
d_call: NA
cdr3_aa: CASTRGWEKLFF
cdr3_nt: TGTGCCAGCACCCGGGGTTGGGAAAAACTGTTTTTT

j_call: TRBJ1-5
v_call: TRBV9
clone_size: NA
d_call: NA
cdr3_aa: CASSVAPLGEPQHF
cdr3_nt: TGTGCCAGCAGCGTAGCTCCCCTAGGGGAGCCCCAGCATTTT

j_call: TRBJ2-7
v_call: TRBV5-1
clone_size: NA
d_call: TRBD1
cdr3_aa: CASSSPGQGLYEQYF
cdr3_nt: TGCGCCAGCAGCTCCCCGGGACAGGGGCTGTACGAGCAGTACTTC

j_call: TRBJ2-7
v_call: TRBV11-2
clone_size: NA
d_call: TRBD1
cdr3_aa: CASSFGTGPGEQYF
cdr3_nt: TGTGCCAGCAGCTTCGGGACAGGGCCGGGCGAGCAGTACTTC

j_call: TRBJ2-3
v_call: TRBV19
clone_size: NA
d_call: TRBD2
cdr3_aa: CASRPKLAATDTQYF
cdr3_nt: TGTGCCAGTAGGCCAAAACTAGCGGCGACAGATACGCAGTATTTT

j_call: TRBJ1-3
v_call: TRBV10-3
clone_size: NA
d_call: NA
cdr3_aa: CAISPISGNTIYF
cdr3_nt: TGTGCCATCAGTCCCATCTCTGGAAACACCATATATTTT

j_call: TRBJ1-1
v_call: TRBV28
clone_size: NA
d_call: NA
cdr3_aa: CASSQAGTEAFF
cdr3_nt: TGTGCCAGCAGCCAAGCAGGGACAGAAGCTTTCTTT

j_call: TRBJ1-5
v_call: TRBV6-6
clone_size: NA
d_call: TRBD1
cdr3_aa: CASSKTGGPNQPQHF
cdr3_nt: TGTGCCAGCAGTAAGACAGGGGGCCCCAATCAGCCCCAGCATTTT

j_call: TRBJ2-3
v_call: TRBV7-6
clone_size: NA
d_call: NA
cdr3_aa: CASSLAPHGDTQYF
cdr3_nt: TGTGCCAGCAGCTTAGCCCCGCACGGAGATACGCAGTATTTT

j_call: TRBJ2-2
v_call: TRBV2
clone_size: NA
d_call: TRBD1
cdr3_aa: CASRTGQGVVGGELFF
cdr3_nt: TGTGCCAGCAGGACCGGACAGGGGGTGGTCGGAGGGGAGCTGTTTTTT

j_call: TRBJ2-7
v_call: TRBV5-4
clone_size: few
d_call: NA
cdr3_aa: CASRPDSTLSYEQYF
cdr3_nt: TGTGCCAGCAGGCCGGACTCCACGCTATCCTACGAGCAGTACTTC

j_call: TRBJ2-5
v_call: TRBV7-9
clone_size: NA
d_call: TRBD2
cdr3_aa: CASSLASGGAKQETQYF
cdr3_nt: TGTGCCAGCAGCTTAGCTAGCGGGGGGGCCAAGCAAGAGACCCAGTACTTC

j_call: TRBJ1-2
v_call: TRBV5-4
clone_size: NA
d_call: NA
cdr3_aa: CASRPEGLSDGYTF
cdr3_nt: TGTGCCAGCAGACCAGAGGGACTGTCTGATGGCTACACCTTC

j_call: TRBJ1-1
v_call: TRBV5-1
clone_size: NA
d_call: NA
cdr3_aa: CASSQGPRGTEAFF
cdr3_nt: TGCGCCAGCAGCCAAGGGCCGCGGGGCACTGAAGCTTTCTTT

j_call: TRBJ1-5
v_call: TRBV6-1
clone_size: NA
d_call: TRBD1
cdr3_aa: CASTGTVNQPQHF
cdr3_nt: TGTGCCAGCACTGGGACAGTGAATCAGCCCCAGCATTTT